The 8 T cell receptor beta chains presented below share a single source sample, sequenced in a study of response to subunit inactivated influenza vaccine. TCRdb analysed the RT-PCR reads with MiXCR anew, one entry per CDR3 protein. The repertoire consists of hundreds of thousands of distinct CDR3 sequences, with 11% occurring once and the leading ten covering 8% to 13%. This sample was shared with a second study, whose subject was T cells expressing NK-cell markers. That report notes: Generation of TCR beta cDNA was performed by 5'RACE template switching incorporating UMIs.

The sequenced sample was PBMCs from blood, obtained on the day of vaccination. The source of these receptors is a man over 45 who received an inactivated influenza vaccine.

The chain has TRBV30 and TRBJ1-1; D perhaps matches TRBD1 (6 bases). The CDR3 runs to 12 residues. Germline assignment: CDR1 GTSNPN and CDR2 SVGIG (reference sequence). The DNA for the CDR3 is TGTGCTTCACAGGGAGGGAACACTGAAGCTTTCTTT. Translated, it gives CASQGGNTEAFF.

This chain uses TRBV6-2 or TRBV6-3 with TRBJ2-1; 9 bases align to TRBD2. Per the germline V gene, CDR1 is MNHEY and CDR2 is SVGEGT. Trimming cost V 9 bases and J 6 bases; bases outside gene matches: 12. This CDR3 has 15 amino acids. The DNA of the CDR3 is TGTGCCAGTAGAAAGGAGAGGCGGGAGGGCAATGAGCAGTTCTTC. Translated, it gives CASRKERREGNEQFF.

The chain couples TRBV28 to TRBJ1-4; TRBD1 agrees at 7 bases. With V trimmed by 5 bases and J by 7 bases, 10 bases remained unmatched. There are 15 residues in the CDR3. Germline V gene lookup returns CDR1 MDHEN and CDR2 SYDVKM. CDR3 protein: CASSPPGQQFEKLFF. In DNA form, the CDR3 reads TGTGCCAGCAGTCCGCCGGGACAGCAATTTGAAAAACTGTTTTTT.

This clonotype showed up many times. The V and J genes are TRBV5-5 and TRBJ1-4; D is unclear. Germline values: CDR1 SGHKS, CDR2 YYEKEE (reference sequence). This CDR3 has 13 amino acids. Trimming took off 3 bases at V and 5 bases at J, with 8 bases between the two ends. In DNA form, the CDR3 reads TGTGCCAGCAGCTCAACAGTGAATGAAAAACTGTTTTTT. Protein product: CASSSTVNEKLFF.

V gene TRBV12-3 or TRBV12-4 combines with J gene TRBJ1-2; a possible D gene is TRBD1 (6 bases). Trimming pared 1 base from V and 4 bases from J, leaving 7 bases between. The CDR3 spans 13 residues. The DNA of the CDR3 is TGTGCCAGCAGTTTAGAGACAGGCTATGGCTACACCTTC. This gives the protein CASSLETGYGYTF.

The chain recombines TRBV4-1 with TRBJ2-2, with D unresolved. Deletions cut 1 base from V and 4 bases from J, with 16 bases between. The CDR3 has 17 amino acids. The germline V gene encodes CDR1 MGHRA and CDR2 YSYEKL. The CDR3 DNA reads TGCGCCAGCAGCCAAGGGGTGACAATTTCCACCACCGGGGAGCTGTTTTTT. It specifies CASSQGVTISTTGELFF.

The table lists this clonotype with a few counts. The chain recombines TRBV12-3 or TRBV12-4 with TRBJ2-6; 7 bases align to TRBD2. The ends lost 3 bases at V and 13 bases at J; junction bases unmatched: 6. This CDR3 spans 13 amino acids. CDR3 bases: TGTGCCAGCAGTTTGTGGGGGGGAAATGTCCTGACTTTC. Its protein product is CASSLWGGNVLTF.

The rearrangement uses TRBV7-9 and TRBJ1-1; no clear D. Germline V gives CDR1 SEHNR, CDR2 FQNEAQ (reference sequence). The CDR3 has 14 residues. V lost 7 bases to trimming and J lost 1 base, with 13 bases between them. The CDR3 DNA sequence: TGTGCCAGCATCGAACAGAACCAGAACACTGAAGCTTTCTTT. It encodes CASIEQNQNTEAFF.